A single sample is the source of the 5 T cell receptor beta chains below, sequenced in a study of identical twins (dated by TCRdb to 2016 to 2018). Library generation was performed with 5' RACE. For sequencing, an Illumina HiSeq 2000 was employed. TCRdb passed the public sequencing reads through fastp at Q25 and MiXCR, retaining productive beta sequences. Rows with one shared CDR3 protein collapse into an entry with the most common genes and DNA. In all, the sample holds approximately 210,000 distinct CDR3 sequences, and over 8% of those were seen once. About 5.2% of the sample goes to the ten largest clones. Sequencing was done on a sample of memory (CD45RO+) T cells sorted from blood. The cell subset or site label here, explained by the study, means: CD45RO+ enriched T cells. Receptors were obtained from a woman aged 18-29 years in good health.

This clonotype was recorded a few times. The CDR3 sequence: CASSFGQRASPLHF. CDR3 bases: TGTGCCAGCAGTTTCGGACAGAGGGCCTCACCCCTCCACTTT. This chain links TRBV27 with TRBJ1-6; perhaps TRBD1 as D (6 bases). In germline, CDR1 is MNHEY, CDR2 SMNVEV (reference sequence). Between the trimmed V and J ends, which lost 3 bases and 10 bases, there was a span of 13 bases. The CDR3 spans 14 residues.

In DNA form, the CDR3 reads TGTGCCAGCACTCGTGGGACAGGGGGCGGCTACACCTTC. Its translation: CASTRGTGGGYTF. The chain couples TRBV7-9 to TRBJ1-2, with 12 bases identical to TRBD1. The CDR3 contains 13 residues. Per germline, CDR1 SEHNR and CDR2 FQNEAQ (reference sequence). V dropped 7 bases and J dropped 8; count of bases not matched to a gene: 5.

This clonotype was found a few times. This sequence joins TRBV7-9 and TRBJ2-1; D unresolved. This CDR3 contains 13 residues. V shed 5 bases and J shed 10 bases, with 15 bases lying between them. Germline assignment: CDR1 SEHNR and CDR2 FQNEAQ (reference sequence). In DNA, the CDR3 is TGTGCCAGCAGCCCGATAAGAGGAACGGAGCAGTTCTTC. It is translated as CASSPIRGTEQFF.

This clonotype was seen repeatedly, ten times or more. V is TRBV20-1 and J is TRBJ2-1; no clear D gene. The ends were cut back, 0 bases at V and 10 bases at J, with 13 bases in the middle. The CDR3 has 13 residues. CDR1 DFQATT and CDR2 SNEGSKA come from the germline V gene (reference sequence). The CDR3 loop reads CSARDTNSREQFF. DNA for the CDR3: TGCAGTGCTAGAGATACTAATTCCCGAGAGCAGTTCTTC.

This clonotype was seen ten or more times. The genes are TRBV5-1 and TRBJ2-6, with TRBD1 matching 9 bases. Germline CDR1 reads SGHRS; CDR2 reads YFSETQ. V was pared by 1 base and J by 1 base, with 3 bases of the junction left unmatched. The CDR3 is made up of 17 amino acids. The CDR3 nucleotides read TGCGCCAGCAGCTTGACAGGGGGCGAGTCTGGGGCCAACGTCCTGACTTTC. Encoded protein: CASSLTGGESGANVLTF.